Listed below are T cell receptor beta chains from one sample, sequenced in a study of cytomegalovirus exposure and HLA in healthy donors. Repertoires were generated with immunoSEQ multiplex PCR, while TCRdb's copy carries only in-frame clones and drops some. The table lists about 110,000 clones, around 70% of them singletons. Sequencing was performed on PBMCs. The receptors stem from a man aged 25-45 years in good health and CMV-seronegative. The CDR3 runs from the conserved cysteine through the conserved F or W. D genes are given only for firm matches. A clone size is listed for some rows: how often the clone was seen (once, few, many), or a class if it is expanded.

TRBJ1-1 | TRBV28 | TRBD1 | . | TGTGCCAGCATAGGGACAGGGAAAGGAATCACTGAAGCTTTCTTT | CASIGTGKGITEAFF
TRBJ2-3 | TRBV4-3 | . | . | TGCGCCAGCAGCCGCGTCTTGGTGTCCACAGATACGCAGTATTTT | CASSRVLVSTDTQYF
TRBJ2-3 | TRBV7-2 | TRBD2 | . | TGTGCCAGCAGCTTAGTGGCTAGCGGGAGCACAGATACGCAGTATTTT | CASSLVASGSTDTQYF
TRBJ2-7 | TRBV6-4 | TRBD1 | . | TGTGCCAGCAGTGACTCGACAGGGACCCCCGATAAGCGAGAGCAGTACTTC | CASSDSTGTPDKREQYF
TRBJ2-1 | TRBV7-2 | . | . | TGTGCCAGCAGCGTCTTAGCACCCGAGCAGTTCTTC | CASSVLAPEQFF
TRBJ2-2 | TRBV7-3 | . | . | TGTGCCAGCAGCCTGCAGGGGCGGAACACCGGGGAGCTGTTTTTT | CASSLQGRNTGELFF
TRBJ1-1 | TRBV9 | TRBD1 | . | TGTGCCAGCAGCGTGGGACAGCCAAACACTGAAGCTTTCTTT | CASSVGQPNTEAFF
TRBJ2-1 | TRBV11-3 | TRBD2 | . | TGTGCCAGCAGCTTAGGTCTAGCGGGGCAGCATGAGCAGTTCTTC | CASSLGLAGQHEQFF
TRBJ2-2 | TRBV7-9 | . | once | TGTGCCAGCAGCTTGGTAGCGGACCCCGGGGAGCTGTTTTTT | CASSLVADPGELFF
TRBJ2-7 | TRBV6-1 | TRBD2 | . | TGTGCCAGCAGTCGACTAGCGGGAACAAACGAGCAGTACTTC | CASSRLAGTNEQYF
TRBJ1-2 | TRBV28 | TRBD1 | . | TGTGCCAGCGGCCCTGGAGGGACAGGGAAATATGGCTACACCTTC | CASGPGGTGKYGYTF
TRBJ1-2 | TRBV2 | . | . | TGTGCCAGCAGTGAGGCCGGCAGGGGCTATGGCTACACCTTC | CASSEAGRGYGYTF
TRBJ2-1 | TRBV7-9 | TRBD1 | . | TGTGCCAGCAGCTTAACAGGGGGCGAGGAGCAGTTCTTC | CASSLTGGEEQFF
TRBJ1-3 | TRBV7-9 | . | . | TGTGCCAGCAGCTTAGCGGGGCAGGGCCACTCTGGAAACACCATATATTTT | CASSLAGQGHSGNTIYF
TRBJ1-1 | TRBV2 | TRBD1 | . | TGTGCCAGCAGCGGGACAGGCCTGGCTACTACTGAAGCTTTCTTT | CASSGTGLATTEAFF
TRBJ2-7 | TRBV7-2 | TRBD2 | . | TGTGCCAGCAGCTCGTCCGGGACTAGCTCCTACGAGCAGTACTTC | CASSSSGTSSYEQYF
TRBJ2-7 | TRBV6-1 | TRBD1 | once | TGTGCCATTCAACCGGGACAGGGGTACGAGCAGTACTTC | CAIQPGQGYEQYF
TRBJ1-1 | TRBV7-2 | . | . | TGTGCCAGCAGCCCAGCCCCGGGAGGGAACACTGAAGCTTTCTTT | CASSPAPGGNTEAFF
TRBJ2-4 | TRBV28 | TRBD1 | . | TGTGCCAGCAGTTTAGGATACAGGGGGCGGGGAAACATTCAGTACTTC | CASSLGYRGRGNIQYF
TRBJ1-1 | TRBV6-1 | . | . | TGTGCCAGCAGTACATCGGTCGGGGGAGCTTTCTTT | CASSTSVGGAFF
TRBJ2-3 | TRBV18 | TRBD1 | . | TGTGCCAGCTCGCCCAGACAGGGGCGGGTCGCAGATACGCAGTATTTT | CASSPRQGRVADTQYF
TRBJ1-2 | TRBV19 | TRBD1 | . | TGTGCCAGTAGAAGCACCGGGACAGGGGGCGTAAGCTCTGGCTACACCTTC | CASRSTGTGGVSSGYTF